This T cell receptor (beta chain) stems from a study of blood T cell repertoires in COVID-19 (dated by TCRdb to 2020 to 2022). For context, the study as a whole: The collaborator samples originated in the United States, Italy and Spain and spanned the acute and convalescent phases of COVID-19. The material from the prospective study consisted of cDNA or gDNA derived from T cells, B-cell-depleted T cells, or PBMCs. Samples were obtained from the ongoing ImmuneRACE study (first 160 participants) and from some 1,200 subjects provided by 6 global collaborators. Subjects who had been exposed to COVID-19, were actively infected with it, or had recovered from it provided the deeply sampled blood TCRbeta repertoires that made up the dataset. HLA class I and class II types, where available, came from metadata supplied by the sample provider rather than from assay-based typing. The repertoires were released in a freely available public database meant as a resource for research on the immune response to SARS-CoV-2. Sample metadata almost always included a de-identified subject ID, COVID-19 status, age in years and sex.

The CDR3 sequence holds 18 residues, the cysteine and phenylalanine included. Of all the DNA, just the CDR3 is kept, 54 bases in frame from base 1. From a lookup of the germline V gene (reference sequence), CDR1 and CDR2 are LNHDA and SQIVND. V and J are trimmed by 4 bases and 1 base, and the gene matches miss 13 bases of the junction. Comments on this clone: What this receptor recognizes is not known. Base quality data are lacking; no much larger clone is found one base away.

Overall results and qualifications from the work: The amount of clinical and demographic metadata varied by source and participant and was provided uncurated.

TCRbeta CDR3 regions were amplified from genomic DNA by means of the immunoSEQ Assay, a bias-controlled multiplex PCR. The authors' pipeline ran thus. The number of nucleated cells in each sample was estimated by amplification of reference gene primers within the assay. To quantify the absolute abundance of each unique TCRbeta CDR3 rearrangement, sequence reads were collapsed and filtered. For each sample, productive Simpson clonality was calculated as the square root of Simpson's diversity index across productive rearrangements. In TCRdb, the immuneACCESS table is reduced to in-frame sequences with V and J assigned. These tables do not hold every clone; where another copy was compared, an unresolved V gene accounts for under half, and the others remain unexplained. That table is the source of V, J and clone size, and D and trimming were worked out from the DNA. The sample table records some 170,000 clones; roughly 85% of these occur just once. Of the sample, about 25% is held by the ten largest clones.

Whole blood was collected in K2EDTA tubes by collaborating institutions according to the institutions' own protocols. For TCRbeta analysis, collaborator samples were shipped as frozen whole blood, as isolated PBMCs, or as DNA extracted from either sample type. Here the chain combines TRBV19 and TRBJ2-3, and TRBD2 matches 8 of the central bases. The TCR originated in a woman between 65 and 79 years old with acute or convalescent COVID-19. What was sequenced was peripheral blood. In nucleotides, the sequence is TGTGCCAGTAGTACGAGGGGGGCTAGCGGGTATCGCACAGATACGCAGTATTTT. It is translated as CASSTRGASGYRTDTQYF.